The rows below give T cell receptor beta chains drawn from one sample of a study of T cell responses to AZD1222 COVID-19 vaccine. Only in-frame clones appear in the TCRdb table, and some are missing; sequencing was by immunoSEQ multiplex PCR. The sample lists more than 85,000 clones, roughly 90% occurring once. The input for sequencing was peripheral blood, taken 28 days after the second AZD1222 dose. Source of these receptors: an adult who received the AZD1222 COVID-19 vaccine. Both conserved end residues are part of each CDR3. A D gene is named only where the DNA matches it firmly. Clone size is stated in some rows and not others, as once, few, many or a class when expanded.

TRBV28	NA	few	TRBJ1-1	14	CASAPRGVGTEAFF	TGTGCCAGCGCCCCCCGGGGTGTGGGAACTGAAGCTTTCTTT
TRBV7-9	NA	NA	TRBJ2-3	13	CASSSNRVDTQYF	TGTGCCAGCAGCTCAAACAGGGTAGATACGCAGTATTTT
TRBV7-3	TRBD2	NA	TRBJ2-1	15	CASSTRLAGADEQFF	TGTGCCAGCAGCACTCGACTAGCGGGGGCGGATGAGCAGTTCTTC
TRBV30	TRBD2	NA	TRBJ2-3	17	CAWSAAWASGYTDTQYF	TGTGCCTGGAGTGCCGCCTGGGCTAGCGGATACACAGATACGCAGTATTTT
TRBV6-4	TRBD2	NA	TRBJ2-3	14	CASSDSGLADTQYF	TGTGCCAGCAGTGATTCGGGACTAGCGGATACGCAGTATTTT
TRBV7-6	NA	NA	TRBJ1-2	14	CASSSQERGYGYTF	TGTGCCAGCAGCTCACAGGAAAGGGGATATGGCTACACCTTC
TRBV2	TRBD1	NA	TRBJ1-2	14	CASSALTGDYGYTF	TGTGCCAGCAGTGCTCTGACAGGGGACTATGGCTACACCTTC
TRBV11-2	NA	NA	TRBJ1-1	13	CASSFRGPTEAFF	TGTGCCAGCAGCTTCAGGGGCCCCACTGAAGCTTTCTTT
TRBV7-2	TRBD2	NA	TRBJ2-7	14	CASSQLAGSYEQYF	TGTGCCAGCAGCCAACTAGCGGGATCCTACGAGCAGTACTTC
TRBV28	NA	NA	TRBJ2-1	15	CASSFQGFSYNEQFF	TGTGCCAGCAGTTTCCAGGGATTCTCCTACAATGAGCAGTTCTTC
TRBV6-2/TRBV6-3	NA	once	TRBJ2-1	15	CASSSAQTSYNEQFF	TGTGCCAGCAGTTCCGCGCAGACCTCCTACAATGAGCAGTTCTTC
TRBV7-3	TRBD2	NA	TRBJ2-3	14	CASSLSGGIDTQYF	TGTGCCAGCAGCTTGAGCGGGGGGATCGATACGCAGTATTTT
TRBV5-1	NA	NA	TRBJ1-1	14	CASRLTWGGTEAFF	TGCGCCAGCAGATTGACCTGGGGAGGGACTGAAGCTTTCTTT
TRBV19	NA	NA	TRBJ1-6	13	CASRFKVDSPLHF	TGTGCCAGTAGATTTAAAGTCGATTCACCCCTCCACTTT
TRBV7-2	TRBD2	NA	TRBJ2-2	17	CASSLSLAGGPAGELFF	TGTGCCAGCAGCTTAAGCCTAGCGGGGGGGCCCGCCGGGGAGCTGTTTTTT
TRBV6-1	NA	NA	TRBJ2-5	15	CASSEDATGGETQYF	TGTGCCAGCAGTGAAGACGCGACAGGAGGAGAGACCCAGTACTTC
TRBV10-3	TRBD2	NA	TRBJ2-1	13	CAISAGGGNEQFF	TGTGCCATCAGCGCGGGAGGGGGCAATGAGCAGTTCTTC
TRBV19	NA	NA	TRBJ1-2	12	CASSFTEYGYTF	TGTGCCAGTAGTTTTACAGAGTACGGCTACACCTTC
TRBV5-1	TRBD1	NA	TRBJ2-7	16	CASSLGDRGSSYEQYF	TGCGCCAGCAGCTTGGGGGACAGGGGGAGCTCCTACGAGCAGTACTTC
TRBV5-1	NA	NA	TRBJ2-2	14	CASSVQGYTGELFF	TGCGCCAGCAGTGTTCAGGGGTACACCGGGGAGCTGTTTTTT
TRBV9	TRBD1	NA	TRBJ1-4	17	CASSVGQGPLTNEKLFF	TGTGCCAGCAGCGTAGGACAGGGGCCTTTGACTAATGAAAAACTGTTTTTT
TRBV1	NA	once	TRBJ1-4	20	CTSSQPPSPRDLGGWEKLFF	TGCACCAGCAGCCAACCACCCTCCCCCCGGGACCTAGGCGGATGGGAAAAACTGTTTTTT
TRBV5-4	TRBD1	NA	TRBJ2-1	14	CASSGGTGNNEQFF	TGTGCCAGCAGCGGCGGGACAGGGAACAATGAGCAGTTCTTC
TRBV7-9	TRBD1	NA	TRBJ2-2	15	CASSLDRGRTGELFF	TGTGCCAGCAGCTTAGACAGGGGTCGAACCGGGGAGCTGTTTTTT
TRBV7-9	NA	NA	TRBJ2-7	14	CASSPWDGSYEQYF	TGTGCCAGCAGCCCCTGGGACGGTAGCTACGAGCAGTACTTC
TRBV5-1	NA	NA	TRBJ1-6	15	CASGPLAGSNSPLHF	TGCGCCAGCGGGCCCCTGGCAGGATCCAATTCACCCCTCCACTTT
TRBV9	NA	NA	TRBJ1-3	16	CASSEGRTAAGNTIYF	TGTGCCAGCAGCGAGGGACGGACAGCAGCTGGAAACACCATATATTTT
TRBV28	NA	NA	TRBJ2-5	15	CASNPLGDDQETQYF	TGTGCCAGCAACCCCCTCGGGGACGATCAAGAGACCCAGTACTTC
TRBV3-1/TRBV3-2	NA	NA	TRBJ2-7	12	CASSGSPLEQYF	TGTGCCAGCAGTGGGTCCCCTCTCGAGCAGTACTTC
TRBV4-1	NA	NA	TRBJ2-2	14	CASSPTENTGELFF	TGCGCCAGCAGCCCGACAGAGAACACCGGGGAGCTGTTTTTT